This T cell receptor beta chain appears in the sequencing data of a study of blood T cell repertoires in COVID-19. Turning to the study itself: The study drew acute and convalescent COVID-19 samples from the United States, Italy and Spain.

Participants were aged roughly 18 to 90 years, lived in 24 US areas, and enrolled virtually. Clinical histories supplied by participants themselves formed the basis of cohort assignment. This CDR3 is 15 amino acids long. V gave up 3 bases and J gave up 4 bases, with 15 bases separating them. Germline lookup yields CDR1 SGHDN and CDR2 FVKESK. Produced via immunoSEQ multiplex PCR; TCRdb's table is partial and in-frame only. The sample holds approximately 240,000 clones, roughly four fifths seen once. The sequence came from a woman aged 40 to 49 with acute COVID-19. This rearrangement joins TRBV14 to TRBJ1-2; unclear D gene. Input material: PBMCs or T cells enriched from blood (not recorded which). As DNA, the CDR3 is TGTGCCAGCAGCCAGCAACTGGGCCGGTTCTATGGCTACACCTTC. It specifies CASSQQLGRFYGYTF. Full variable domain (outside the CDR3, taken from reference TRBV14 and TRBJ1-2): EAGVTQFPSHSVIEKGQTVTLRCDPISGHDNLYWYRRVMGKEIKFLLHFVKESKQDESGMPNNRFLAERTGGTYSTLKVQPAELEDSGVYFCASSQQLGRFYGYTFGSGTRLTVV.